This T cell receptor (beta chain) was identified in a study of identical twins. Study results and caveats: Rather than following the same donors, the conclusions depended on cross-sectional statistical analysis. Twins shared beta out-of-frame sequences in excess, but this excess was weaker.

Turning to this clonotype: The target antigen is unknown.

Trimming stripped 2 bases from V and 3 bases from J, with 11 bases between. This CDR3 is 15 amino acids long. CDR1 is MRHNA, CDR2 SNTAGT, per germline. Each cDNA held unique molecular identifiers, and template switching gave it a universal primer site. Using its own MiXCR run on the 5' RACE reads, TCRdb lists one record per CDR3 protein. This repertoire shows approximately 220,000 distinct CDR3 sequences, around 6.9% found once; its top ten account for about 1.8%. This sample was shared with a second study, whose subject was yellow fever vaccine responses in identical twins.

The receptor's source is a young woman in good health. The sequenced sample consisted of memory (CD45RO+) T cells sorted from blood. The rearrangement joins TRBV6-4 to TRBJ2-1; D gene ambiguous. Here the CDR3 DNA reads TGTGCCAGCAGTGACAGGGCCGCTGGCTACAATGAGCAGTTCTTC. The encoded protein is CASSDRAAGYNEQFF.